The clone carrying this T cell receptor (beta chain) was recorded a few times. Its antigen is not known. The data were obtained in a study of shared clonotypes between healthy human individuals. Overall study findings and caveats: Incompleteness in sorted-subset sequencing, despite large depth, was shown by rarefaction.

Germline V gene lookup returns CDR1 SGHRS and CDR2 YFSETQ. This CDR3 is 16 amino acids long. Trimming removed 3 bases at V and 4 bases at J, with 17 bases between. Repertoires were generated with immunoSEQ multiplex PCR, while TCRdb's copy carries only in-frame clones and drops some. The sample has under 2.5 million clones, approximately 90% seen once. Sequencing input: naive CD4+ T cells from PBMCs. Subset: CD45RA+ positively selected. The chain carries TRBV5-1 and TRBJ1-3, with D uncertain. This TCR was sampled from a man aged 18-30 years in good health. Some clones in this sample may be carry-over from other donors' samples. This CDR3 is CASSSSPTGRGNTIYF. CDR3 coding DNA: TGCGCCAGCAGCTCCTCTCCGACTGGAAGGGGAAACACCATATATTTT.